This T cell receptor (beta chain) was recovered during a study of identifying expanded T cells in peripheral blood. This clone was seen once. The antigen remains unidentified. TCRdb's table, derived via immunoSEQ multiplex PCR, lists solely in-frame clones and lacks some. The table has 65,000 to 95,000 clones, about four fifths seen once. The study's findings and limits: Across healthy donors, higher total template counts meant significantly greater approximately 2-week count variance.

Trimming shortened V by 6 bases and J by 5 bases, and 13 bases separated the two germline ends. CDR3 length: 13 residues. Looked up from germline, CDR1 is LNHDA and CDR2 is SQIVND (reference sequence). The clonotype comes from a person aged 18 to 75 in good health. Sequenced: blood. This rearrangement joins TRBV19 to TRBJ2-5; D may be TRBD1 or TRBD2 (5 bases each). The CDR3 region has the DNA TGTGCCAGTAGCCGGGAAGGGGTCGAGACCCAGTACTTC. Translated, it gives CASSREGVETQYF. The variable domain in full, completed from reference TRBV19 and TRBJ2-5, reads DGGITQSPKYLFRKEGQNVTLSCEQNLNHDAMYWYRQDPGQGLRLIYYSQIVNDFQKGDIAEGYSVSREKKESFPLTVTSAQKNPTAFYLCASSREGVETQYFGPGTRLLVL.